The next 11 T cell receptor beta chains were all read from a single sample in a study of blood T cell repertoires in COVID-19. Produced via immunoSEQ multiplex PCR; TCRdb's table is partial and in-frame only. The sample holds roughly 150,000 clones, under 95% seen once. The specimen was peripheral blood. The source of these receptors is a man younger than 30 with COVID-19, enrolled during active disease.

The CDR3 here is CASSSRDRVNTGELFF. In DNA, the CDR3 is TGTGCCAGCAGCTCCCGGGACAGGGTGAACACCGGGGAGCTGTTTTTT. This rearrangement joins TRBV5-4 to TRBJ2-2; 9 positions agree with TRBD1. Germline V gene sequence: CDR1 SGHNT, CDR2 YYREEE (reference sequence). Trimming at V came to 3 bases and at J to 1 base, leaving 4 bases not matched to a gene. The CDR3 totals 16 residues.

In nucleotides, the CDR3 is TGTGCCAGCAGCTTGCTACAGGGGCCCACTGAAGCTTTCTTT. Translating gives CASSLLQGPTEAFF. The chain employs TRBV5-4 and TRBJ1-1; TRBD1 agrees at 7 bases. There are 14 residues in the CDR3. Trimming removed 1 base from V and 4 bases from J; junction bases left unmatched: 4. Germline lookup yields CDR1 SGHNT and CDR2 YYREEE (reference sequence). Supplemented by reference TRBV5-4 and TRBJ1-1, the full variable domain reads ETGVTQSPTHLIKTRGQQVTLRCSSQSGHNTVSWYQQALGQGPQFIFQYYREEENGRGNFPPRFSGLQFPNYSSELNVNALELDDSALYLCASSLLQGPTEAFFGQGTRLTVV.

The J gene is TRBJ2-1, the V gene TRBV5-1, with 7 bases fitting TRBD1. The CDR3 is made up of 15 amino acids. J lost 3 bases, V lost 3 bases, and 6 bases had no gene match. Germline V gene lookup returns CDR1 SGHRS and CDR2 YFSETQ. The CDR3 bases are TGCGCCAGCAGCTCTCCAGACAGGGACTACAATGAGCAGTTCTTC. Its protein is CASSSPDRDYNEQFF.

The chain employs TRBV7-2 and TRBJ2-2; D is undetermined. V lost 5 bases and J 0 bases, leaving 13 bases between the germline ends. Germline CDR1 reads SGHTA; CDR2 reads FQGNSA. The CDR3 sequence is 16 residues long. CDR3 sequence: CASSELRIANTGELFF. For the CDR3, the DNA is TGTGCCAGCAGCGAACTCCGTATCGCGAACACCGGGGAGCTGTTTTTT.

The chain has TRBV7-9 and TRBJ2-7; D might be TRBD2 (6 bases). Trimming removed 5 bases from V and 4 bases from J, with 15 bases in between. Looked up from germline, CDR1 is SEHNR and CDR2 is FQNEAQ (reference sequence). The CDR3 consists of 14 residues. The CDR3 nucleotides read TGTGCCAGCAGCCCGAGACTAGAACCATACGAGCAGTACTTC. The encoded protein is CASSPRLEPYEQYF.

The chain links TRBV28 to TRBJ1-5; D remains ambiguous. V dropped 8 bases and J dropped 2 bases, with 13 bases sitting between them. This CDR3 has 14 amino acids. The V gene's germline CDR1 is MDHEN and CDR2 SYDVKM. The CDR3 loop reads CASRPVSRNQPQHF. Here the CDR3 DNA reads TGTGCCAGCCGCCCGGTCTCCCGCAATCAGCCCCAGCATTTT.

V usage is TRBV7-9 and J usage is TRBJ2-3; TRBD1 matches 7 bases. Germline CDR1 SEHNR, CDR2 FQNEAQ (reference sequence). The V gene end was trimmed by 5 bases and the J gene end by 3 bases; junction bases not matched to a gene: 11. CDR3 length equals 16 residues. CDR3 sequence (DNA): TGTGCCAGCAGCCCCCGTGGGGGACAGCTTACAGATACGCAGTATTTT. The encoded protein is CASSPRGGQLTDTQYF.

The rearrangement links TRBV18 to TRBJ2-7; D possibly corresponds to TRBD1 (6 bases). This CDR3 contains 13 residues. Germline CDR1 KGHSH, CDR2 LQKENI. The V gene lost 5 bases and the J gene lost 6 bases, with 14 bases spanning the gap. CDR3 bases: TGTGCCAGCTCAAGACAGGAGTTGGGCGAGCAGTACTTC. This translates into CASSRQELGEQYF.

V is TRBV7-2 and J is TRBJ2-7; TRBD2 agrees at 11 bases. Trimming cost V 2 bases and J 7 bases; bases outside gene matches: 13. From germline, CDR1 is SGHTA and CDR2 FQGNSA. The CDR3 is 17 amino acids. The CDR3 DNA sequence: TGTGCCAGCAGCTTAAATGGGCTAGCGGGAGGAGGTGAGGAGCAGTACTTC. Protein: CASSLNGLAGGGEEQYF.

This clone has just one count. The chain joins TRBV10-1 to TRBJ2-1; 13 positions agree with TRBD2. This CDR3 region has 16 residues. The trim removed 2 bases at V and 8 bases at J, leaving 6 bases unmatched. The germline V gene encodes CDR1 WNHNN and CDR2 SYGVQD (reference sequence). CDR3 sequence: CASSETSGRAVDEQFF. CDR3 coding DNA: TGCGCCAGCAGTGAGACTAGCGGGAGGGCCGTGGATGAGCAGTTCTTC.

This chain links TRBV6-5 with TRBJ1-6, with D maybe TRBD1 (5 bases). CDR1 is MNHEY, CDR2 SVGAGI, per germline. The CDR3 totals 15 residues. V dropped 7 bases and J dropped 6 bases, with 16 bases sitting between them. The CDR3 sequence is CASTLNRPGNSPLHF. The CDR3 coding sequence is TGTGCCAGCACCCTTAACAGGCCCGGTAATTCACCCCTCCACTTT.